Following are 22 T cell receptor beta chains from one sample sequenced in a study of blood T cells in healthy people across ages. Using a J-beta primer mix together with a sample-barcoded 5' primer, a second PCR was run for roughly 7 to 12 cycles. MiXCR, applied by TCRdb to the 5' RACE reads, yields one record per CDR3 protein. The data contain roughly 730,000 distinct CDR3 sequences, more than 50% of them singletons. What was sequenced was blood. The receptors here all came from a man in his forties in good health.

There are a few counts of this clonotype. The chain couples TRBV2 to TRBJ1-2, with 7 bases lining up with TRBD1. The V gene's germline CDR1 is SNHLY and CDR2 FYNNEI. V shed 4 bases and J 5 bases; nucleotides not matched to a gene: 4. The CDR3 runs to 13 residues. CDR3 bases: TGTGCCAGCAGTGGGGACAGACAGTATGGCTACACCTTC. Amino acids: CASSGDRQYGYTF.

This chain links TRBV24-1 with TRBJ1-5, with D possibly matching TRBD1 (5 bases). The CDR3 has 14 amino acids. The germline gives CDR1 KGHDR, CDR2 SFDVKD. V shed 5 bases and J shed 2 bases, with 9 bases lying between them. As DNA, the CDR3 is TGTGCCACCAGTGCCCGGGACCGCAATCAGCCCCAGCATTTT. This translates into CATSARDRNQPQHF.

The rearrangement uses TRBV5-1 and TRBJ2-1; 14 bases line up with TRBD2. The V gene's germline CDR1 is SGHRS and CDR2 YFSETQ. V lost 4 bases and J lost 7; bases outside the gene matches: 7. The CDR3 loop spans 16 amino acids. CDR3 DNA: TGCGCCAGCAGCCTTGGACTAGCGGGAGGAGGAAATGAGCAGTTCTTC. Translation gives CASSLGLAGGGNEQFF.

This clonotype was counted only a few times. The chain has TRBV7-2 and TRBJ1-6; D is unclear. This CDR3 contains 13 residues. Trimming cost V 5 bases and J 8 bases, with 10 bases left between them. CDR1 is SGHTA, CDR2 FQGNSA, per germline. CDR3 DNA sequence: TGTGCCAGCAGCGTACAGAAGGATTCACCCCTCCACTTT. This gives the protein CASSVQKDSPLHF.

The CDR3 nucleotides read TGTGCCAGCAGTTACGGACGGAACTCTGGGGCCAACGTCCTGACTTTC. It is translated as CASSYGRNSGANVLTF. V and J are TRBV28 and TRBJ2-6, with no clear D. Between the trimmed V and J ends, which lost 4 bases and 0 bases, there was a span of 10 bases. The germline CDR1 and CDR2 sequences are MDHEN and SYDVKM. The CDR3 length is 16 residues.

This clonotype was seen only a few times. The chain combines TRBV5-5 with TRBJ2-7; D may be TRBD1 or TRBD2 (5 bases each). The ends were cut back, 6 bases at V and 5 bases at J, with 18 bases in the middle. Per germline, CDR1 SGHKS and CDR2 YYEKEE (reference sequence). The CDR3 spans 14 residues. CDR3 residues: CASTPGGGGNEQYF. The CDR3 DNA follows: TGTGCCAGCACACCGGGTGGGGGTGGGAACGAGCAGTACTTC.

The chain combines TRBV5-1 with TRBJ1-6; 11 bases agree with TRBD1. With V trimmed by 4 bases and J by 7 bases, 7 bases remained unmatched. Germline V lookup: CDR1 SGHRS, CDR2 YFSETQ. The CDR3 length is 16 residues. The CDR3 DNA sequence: TGCGCCAGCAGCCCCCACCGGGACAGGGGGAATTCACCCCTCCACTTT. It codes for CASSPHRDRGNSPLHF. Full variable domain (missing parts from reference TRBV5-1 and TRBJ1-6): KAGVTQTPRYLIKTRGQQVTLSCSPISGHRSVSWYQQTPGQGLQFLFEYFSETQRNKGNFPGRFSGRQFSNSRSEMNVSTLELGDSALYLCASSPHRDRGNSPLHFGNGTRLTVT.

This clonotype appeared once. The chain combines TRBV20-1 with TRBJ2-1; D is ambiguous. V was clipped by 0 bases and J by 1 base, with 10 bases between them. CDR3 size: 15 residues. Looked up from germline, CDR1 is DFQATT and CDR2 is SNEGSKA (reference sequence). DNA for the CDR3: TGCAGTGCTAGAGATCGGGTTAAATCCTACAATGAGCAGTTCTTC. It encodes CSARDRVKSYNEQFF.

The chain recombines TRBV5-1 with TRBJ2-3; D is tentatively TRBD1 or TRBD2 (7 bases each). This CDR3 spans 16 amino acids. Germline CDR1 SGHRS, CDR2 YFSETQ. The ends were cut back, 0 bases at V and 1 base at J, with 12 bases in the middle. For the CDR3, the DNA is TGCGCCAGCAGCTTGGCCTCAGGGGGGGGCACAGATACGCAGTATTTT. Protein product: CASSLASGGGTDTQYF.

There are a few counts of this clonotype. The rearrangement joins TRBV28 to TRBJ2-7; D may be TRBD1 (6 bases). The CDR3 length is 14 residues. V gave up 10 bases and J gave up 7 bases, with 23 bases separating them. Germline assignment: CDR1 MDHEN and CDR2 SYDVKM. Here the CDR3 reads CATRPSMGHREQYF. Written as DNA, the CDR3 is TGTGCCACCAGACCTTCGATGGGACACCGTGAGCAGTACTTC.

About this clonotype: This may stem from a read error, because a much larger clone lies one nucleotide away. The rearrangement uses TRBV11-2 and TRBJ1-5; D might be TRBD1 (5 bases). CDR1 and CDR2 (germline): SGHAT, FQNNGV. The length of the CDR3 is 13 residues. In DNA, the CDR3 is TGTGCCTGCAGCCCCGACAGAGATCAGCCCCAGCATTTT. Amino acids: CACSPDRDQPQHF.

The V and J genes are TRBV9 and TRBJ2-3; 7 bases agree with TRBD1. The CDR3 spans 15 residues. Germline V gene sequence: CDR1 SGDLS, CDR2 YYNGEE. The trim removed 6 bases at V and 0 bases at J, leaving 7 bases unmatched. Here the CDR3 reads CASTSQGRSTDTQYF. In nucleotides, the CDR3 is TGTGCCAGCACCTCACAGGGGAGAAGCACAGATACGCAGTATTTT.

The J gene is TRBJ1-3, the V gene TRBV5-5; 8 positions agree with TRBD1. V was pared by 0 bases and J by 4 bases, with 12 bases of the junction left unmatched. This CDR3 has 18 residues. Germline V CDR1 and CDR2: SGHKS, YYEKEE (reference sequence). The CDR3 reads CASSLAMGTGSNGNTIYF. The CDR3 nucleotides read TGTGCCAGCAGCTTGGCTATGGGGACAGGCAGCAACGGAAACACCATATATTTT.

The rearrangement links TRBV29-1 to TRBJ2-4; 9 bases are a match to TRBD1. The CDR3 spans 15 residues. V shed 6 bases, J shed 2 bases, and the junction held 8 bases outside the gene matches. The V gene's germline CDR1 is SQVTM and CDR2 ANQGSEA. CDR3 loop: CSVAPGQGPKNIQYF. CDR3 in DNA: TGCAGCGTCGCCCCGGGACAGGGTCCCAAAAACATTCAGTACTTC.

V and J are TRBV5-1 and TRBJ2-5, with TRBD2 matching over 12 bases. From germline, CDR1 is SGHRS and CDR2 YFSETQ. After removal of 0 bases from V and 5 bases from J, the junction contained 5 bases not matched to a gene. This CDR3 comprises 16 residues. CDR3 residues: CASSLGTSGGPETQYF. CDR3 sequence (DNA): TGCGCCAGCAGCTTGGGAACTAGCGGGGGGCCCGAGACCCAGTACTTC. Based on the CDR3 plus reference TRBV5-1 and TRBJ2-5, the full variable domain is KAGVTQTPRYLIKTRGQQVTLSCSPISGHRSVSWYQQTPGQGLQFLFEYFSETQRNKGNFPGRFSGRQFSNSRSEMNVSTLELGDSALYLCASSLGTSGGPETQYFGPGTRLLVL.

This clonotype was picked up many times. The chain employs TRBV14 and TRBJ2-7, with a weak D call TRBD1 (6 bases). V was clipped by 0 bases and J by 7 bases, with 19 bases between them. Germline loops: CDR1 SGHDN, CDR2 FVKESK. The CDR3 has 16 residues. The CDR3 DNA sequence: TGTGCCAGCAGCCAAGATAGTGCGTTTGGGACACAGGAGCAGTACTTC. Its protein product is CASSQDSAFGTQEQYF.

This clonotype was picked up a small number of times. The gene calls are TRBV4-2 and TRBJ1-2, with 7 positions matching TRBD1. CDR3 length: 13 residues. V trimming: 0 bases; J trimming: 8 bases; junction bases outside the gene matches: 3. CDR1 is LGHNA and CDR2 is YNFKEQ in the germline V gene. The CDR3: CASSQEGGSGYTF. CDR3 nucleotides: TGTGCCAGCAGCCAAGAAGGGGGCTCGGGCTACACCTTC.

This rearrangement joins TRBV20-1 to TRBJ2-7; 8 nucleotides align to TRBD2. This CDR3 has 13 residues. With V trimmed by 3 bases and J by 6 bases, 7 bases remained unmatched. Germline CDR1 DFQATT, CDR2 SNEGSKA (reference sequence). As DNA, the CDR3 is TGCAGTGCTAGGGGGACTAGGTCAGGCGAGCAGTACTTC. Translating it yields CSARGTRSGEQYF.

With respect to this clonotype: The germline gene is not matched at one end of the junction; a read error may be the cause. As DNA, the CDR3 is TGTGCCACCAGTGACCCCGGGACACGCACAGGTACGCAGTATTTT. Encoded protein: CATSDPGTRTGTQYF. V and J are TRBV24-1 and TRBJ2-3, with a weak D call TRBD1 (6 bases). Germline loops: CDR1 KGHDR, CDR2 SFDVKD. This CDR3 is built from 15 residues.

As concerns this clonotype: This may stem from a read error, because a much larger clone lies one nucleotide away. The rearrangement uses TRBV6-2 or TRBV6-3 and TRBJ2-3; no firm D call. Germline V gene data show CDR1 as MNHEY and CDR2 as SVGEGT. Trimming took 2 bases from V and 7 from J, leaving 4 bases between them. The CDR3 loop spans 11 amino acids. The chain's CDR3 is CASSYANTQYF. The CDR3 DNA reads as TGTGCCAGCAGTTACGCAAATACGCAGTATTTT.

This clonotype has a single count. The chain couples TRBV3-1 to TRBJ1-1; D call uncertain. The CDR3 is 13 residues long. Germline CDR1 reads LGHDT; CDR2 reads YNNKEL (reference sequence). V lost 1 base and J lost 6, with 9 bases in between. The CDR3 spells CASSQARGAEAFF. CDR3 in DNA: TGTGCCAGCAGCCAAGCCAGAGGCGCTGAAGCTTTCTTT.

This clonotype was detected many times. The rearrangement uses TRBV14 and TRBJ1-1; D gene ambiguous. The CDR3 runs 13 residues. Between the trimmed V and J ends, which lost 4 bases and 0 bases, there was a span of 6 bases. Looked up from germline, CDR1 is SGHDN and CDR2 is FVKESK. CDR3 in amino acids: CASSPRLNTEAFF. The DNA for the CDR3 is TGTGCCAGCAGCCCCCGACTGAACACTGAAGCTTTCTTT.